A selection of T cell receptor beta chains follows, all from one sample in a study of regulatory T cells in long-lasting Graves disease. From the multiplex PCR reads, TCRdb called clonotypes with MiXCR, one entry per CDR3 protein. Counted here are roughly 610,000 distinct CDR3 sequences, roughly 15% occurring once; the ten biggest clones make up around 13%. These sequences were also reported in another study, on T cells in Graves' hyperthyroidism and ophthalmopathy.

Sequences were derived from peripheral blood mononuclear cells (PBMCs), sampled at new diagnosis, from a patient treated with antithyroid drugs. These receptors all stem from a young man with Graves disease. Each CDR3 is given with its conserved first and last residue. A D gene is named only where the DNA matches it firmly. Clone size is not always given. Where it is, it says once, few, many or a class for expanded clones.

clone size: few
V gene: TRBV20-1
J gene: TRBJ1-5
D gene: NA
CDR3 DNA: TGCAGCGCTAGCGGGGCGCGCAATCAGCCCCAGCATTTT
CDR3 protein: CSASGARNQPQHF

clone size: NA
V gene: TRBV7-9
J gene: TRBJ1-5
D gene: NA
CDR3 DNA: TGTGCCAGCAGCAAGGGAAATAGGGGGTTGAATCAGCCCCAGCATTTT
CDR3 protein: CASSKGNRGLNQPQHF

clone size: NA
V gene: TRBV20-1
J gene: TRBJ1-5
D gene: NA
CDR3 DNA: TGCAGTGCTAGTGACAGAAGGGGCAGTCAGCCCCAGCATTTT
CDR3 protein: CSASDRRGSQPQHF

clone size: many
V gene: TRBV10-3
J gene: TRBJ1-2
D gene: NA
CDR3 DNA: TGTGCCATCAGTGACGGGCCGGGGGATGGCTACACCTTC
CDR3 protein: CAISDGPGDGYTF

clone size: many
V gene: TRBV11-2
J gene: TRBJ2-7
D gene: NA
CDR3 DNA: TGTGCCAGCAGCTCTCGTTCGACCTACGAGCAGTACTTC
CDR3 protein: CASSSRSTYEQYF

clone size: many
V gene: TRBV27
J gene: TRBJ2-7
D gene: TRBD2
CDR3 DNA: TGTGCCAGCAGTCCCGTAGCGGGAGGGTCCCACGAGCAGTACTTC
CDR3 protein: CASSPVAGGSHEQYF

clone size: many
V gene: TRBV12-3/TRBV12-4
J gene: TRBJ2-5
D gene: NA
CDR3 DNA: TGTGCCAGCATCTATACGGGGAGGGAGACCCAGTACTTC
CDR3 protein: CASIYTGRETQYF

clone size: NA
V gene: TRBV19
J gene: TRBJ2-1
D gene: TRBD2
CDR3 DNA: TGTGCCAGTAGTACCCGGGGACTAGCGGGAGACAATGAGCAGTTCTTC
CDR3 protein: CASSTRGLAGDNEQFF

clone size: NA
V gene: TRBV27
J gene: TRBJ1-1
D gene: TRBD1
CDR3 DNA: TGTGCCAGCAGTCTGCAGACAGGGGGGAGGGAAGCTTTCTTT
CDR3 protein: CASSLQTGGREAFF

clone size: many
V gene: TRBV3-1
J gene: TRBJ2-7
D gene: NA
CDR3 DNA: TGTGCCAGCAGCCGGGCTGGACAGGAGCAGTACTTC
CDR3 protein: CASSRAGQEQYF

clone size: many
V gene: TRBV3-1
J gene: TRBJ2-3
D gene: TRBD2
CDR3 DNA: TGTGCCAGCAGCTCGCCTAAAGGGGAGGGTCCAGATACGCAGTATTTT
CDR3 protein: CASSSPKGEGPDTQYF

clone size: NA
V gene: TRBV11-2
J gene: TRBJ2-3
D gene: TRBD2
CDR3 DNA: TGTGCCAGCACCCCGGGGACTAGCGTCACAGATACGCAGTATTTT
CDR3 protein: CASTPGTSVTDTQYF

clone size: few
V gene: TRBV5-1
J gene: TRBJ1-1
D gene: TRBD1
CDR3 DNA: TGCGCCAGCAGAAAGGACAGGATGAACACTGAAGCTTTCTTT
CDR3 protein: CASRKDRMNTEAFF

clone size: few
V gene: TRBV11-1
J gene: TRBJ2-1
D gene: TRBD2
CDR3 DNA: TGCGCCAGCAGCCAAGAGTCAGCGGGAGGGCAAGGTGAGCAGTTCTTC
CDR3 protein: CASSQESAGGQGEQFF

clone size: few
V gene: TRBV20-1
J gene: TRBJ1-1
D gene: NA
CDR3 DNA: TGCAGTGCTAGGGTGAGGAACACTGAAGCTTTCTTT
CDR3 protein: CSARVRNTEAFF

clone size: NA
V gene: TRBV5-1
J gene: TRBJ1-1
D gene: TRBD1
CDR3 DNA: TGCGCCAGCAGCTTGAGGGGGACAGGGGAGGATGAAGCTTTCTTT
CDR3 protein: CASSLRGTGEDEAFF

clone size: many
V gene: TRBV30
J gene: TRBJ2-5
D gene: NA
CDR3 DNA: TGTGCCTGGAGTGTAGGGCAGGGCGTCCAAGAGACCCAGTACTTC
CDR3 protein: CAWSVGQGVQETQYF

clone size: many
V gene: TRBV29-1
J gene: TRBJ2-1
D gene: NA
CDR3 DNA: TGCAGCGTTGAAGTTCGAGGGACGGCCTACAATGAGCAGTTCTTC
CDR3 protein: CSVEVRGTAYNEQFF

clone size: NA
V gene: TRBV5-4
J gene: TRBJ2-7
D gene: NA
CDR3 DNA: TGTGCCAGCAGCCCGGGGCTAGTCACGGAGCAGTACTTC
CDR3 protein: CASSPGLVTEQYF

clone size: many
V gene: TRBV6-1
J gene: TRBJ2-2
D gene: TRBD1
CDR3 DNA: TGTGCCACGGGGCAGGGGGCAGAAACCGGGGAGCTGTTTTTT
CDR3 protein: CATGQGAETGELFF

clone size: many
V gene: TRBV27
J gene: TRBJ1-1
D gene: NA
CDR3 DNA: TGTGCCAGCAGTTTAAAACAGGGTACTGAAGCTTTCTTT
CDR3 protein: CASSLKQGTEAFF

clone size: NA
V gene: TRBV30
J gene: TRBJ2-7
D gene: NA
CDR3 DNA: TGTGCCTGGCGTGCTAATTTAGCCTACGAGCAGTACTTC
CDR3 protein: CAWRANLAYEQYF

clone size: many
V gene: TRBV2
J gene: TRBJ2-3
D gene: NA
CDR3 DNA: TGTGCCAGCAGCCGGGACGCTAGCACAGATACGCAGTATTTT
CDR3 protein: CASSRDASTDTQYF

clone size: NA
V gene: TRBV28
J gene: TRBJ1-2
D gene: NA
CDR3 DNA: TGTGCCAGCAGTAAGGGAATGCTTGGCTACACCTTC
CDR3 protein: CASSKGMLGYTF

clone size: NA
V gene: TRBV2
J gene: TRBJ1-2
D gene: NA
CDR3 DNA: TGTGCCAGCAGTGGGGGATCTGGCTACACCTTC
CDR3 protein: CASSGGSGYTF

clone size: NA
V gene: TRBV11-1
J gene: TRBJ2-1
D gene: TRBD2
CDR3 DNA: TGTGCCAGCAGCTTCCCTAGCGGAGTCAATGAGCAGTTCTTC
CDR3 protein: CASSFPSGVNEQFF

clone size: few
V gene: TRBV6-1
J gene: TRBJ1-6
D gene: TRBD1
CDR3 DNA: TGTGCCAGCAGGACCGATGGGACAGACTATAATTCACCCCTCCACTTT
CDR3 protein: CASRTDGTDYNSPLHF

clone size: many
V gene: TRBV27
J gene: TRBJ1-5
D gene: TRBD1
CDR3 DNA: TGTGCCAGCAGACACAGGGGCCCTCGACAGCCCCAGCATTTT
CDR3 protein: CASRHRGPRQPQHF

clone size: few
V gene: TRBV6-1
J gene: TRBJ2-5
D gene: NA
CDR3 DNA: TGTGCCAGCATTTTGTTCCAGGGGCAAGAGACCCAGTACTTC
CDR3 protein: CASILFQGQETQYF

clone size: NA
V gene: TRBV5-4
J gene: TRBJ1-1
D gene: TRBD1
CDR3 DNA: TGTGCCAGCACCGGAGTACAGGGGGCGAACACTGAAGCTTTCTTT
CDR3 protein: CASTGVQGANTEAFF

clone size: once
V gene: TRBV7-3
J gene: TRBJ2-7
D gene: TRBD1
CDR3 DNA: TGTGCCAGCAGCCCGCAGGGGTCCCCCAGGGGGGAGCAGTACTTC
CDR3 protein: CASSPQGSPRGEQYF

clone size: NA
V gene: TRBV11-2
J gene: TRBJ2-1
D gene: TRBD2
CDR3 DNA: TGTGCCAGCAGTCCCGCCGGGACTAGATCGAATGAGCAGTTCTTC
CDR3 protein: CASSPAGTRSNEQFF

clone size: many
V gene: TRBV5-1
J gene: TRBJ2-7
D gene: TRBD2
CDR3 DNA: TGCGCCAGCAGCTTGACTAGCGGGAACCCCAGTGAGCAGTACTTC
CDR3 protein: CASSLTSGNPSEQYF

clone size: many
V gene: TRBV27
J gene: TRBJ2-1
D gene: NA
CDR3 DNA: TGTGCCAGCAGCTTACCACGGGCCCTTTCCTACAATGAGCAGTTCTTC
CDR3 protein: CASSLPRALSYNEQFF

clone size: many
V gene: TRBV2
J gene: TRBJ1-5
D gene: NA
CDR3 DNA: TGTGCCAGCACCCTAAGAGGGGGTTCCTCTAGTCAGCCCCAGCATTTT
CDR3 protein: CASTLRGGSSSQPQHF

clone size: few
V gene: TRBV3-1
J gene: TRBJ1-4
D gene: NA
CDR3 DNA: TGTGCCAGCAGCCCCAGGGAGAAAGGGGGAAAACTGTTTTTT
CDR3 protein: CASSPREKGGKLFF

clone size: many
V gene: TRBV20-1
J gene: TRBJ1-5
D gene: NA
CDR3 DNA: TGCAGTGCTAGAGCTTCCAGGGGAGGGAATCAGCCCCAGCATTTT
CDR3 protein: CSARASRGGNQPQHF

clone size: few
V gene: TRBV9
J gene: TRBJ2-1
D gene: NA
CDR3 DNA: TGTGCCAGCAGCGTAGGAGCGGACTCCGGGCAGTTCTTC
CDR3 protein: CASSVGADSGQFF

clone size: many
V gene: TRBV5-1
J gene: TRBJ2-7
D gene: NA
CDR3 DNA: TGCGCCAGCAGCTACCAAACTAGTCTGGAGCAGTACTTC
CDR3 protein: CASSYQTSLEQYF

clone size: few
V gene: TRBV2
J gene: TRBJ1-6
D gene: TRBD1
CDR3 DNA: TGTGCCAGCAGTGAAAGGGGGCCCTTGAATTCACCCCTCCACTTT
CDR3 protein: CASSERGPLNSPLHF

clone size: NA
V gene: TRBV7-9
J gene: TRBJ2-5
D gene: TRBD1
CDR3 DNA: TGTGCCAGCAGCTTAATTGGACAGGGTGTAGAGACCCAGTACTTC
CDR3 protein: CASSLIGQGVETQYF